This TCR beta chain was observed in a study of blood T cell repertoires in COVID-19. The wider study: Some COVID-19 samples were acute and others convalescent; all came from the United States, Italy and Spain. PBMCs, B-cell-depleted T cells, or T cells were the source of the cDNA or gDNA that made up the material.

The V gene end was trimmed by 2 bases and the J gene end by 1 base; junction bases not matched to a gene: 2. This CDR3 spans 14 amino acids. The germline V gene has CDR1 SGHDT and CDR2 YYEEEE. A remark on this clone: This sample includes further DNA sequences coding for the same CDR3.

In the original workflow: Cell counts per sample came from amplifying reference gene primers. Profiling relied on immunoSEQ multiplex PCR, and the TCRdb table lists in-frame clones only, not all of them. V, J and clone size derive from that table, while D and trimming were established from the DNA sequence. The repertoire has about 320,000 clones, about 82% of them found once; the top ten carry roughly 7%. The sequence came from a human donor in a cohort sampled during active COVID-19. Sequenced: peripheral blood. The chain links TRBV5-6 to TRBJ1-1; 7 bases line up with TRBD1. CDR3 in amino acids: CASSFRQGNTEAFF. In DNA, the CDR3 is TGTGCCAGCAGCTTTCGACAGGGGAACACTGAAGCTTTCTTT.